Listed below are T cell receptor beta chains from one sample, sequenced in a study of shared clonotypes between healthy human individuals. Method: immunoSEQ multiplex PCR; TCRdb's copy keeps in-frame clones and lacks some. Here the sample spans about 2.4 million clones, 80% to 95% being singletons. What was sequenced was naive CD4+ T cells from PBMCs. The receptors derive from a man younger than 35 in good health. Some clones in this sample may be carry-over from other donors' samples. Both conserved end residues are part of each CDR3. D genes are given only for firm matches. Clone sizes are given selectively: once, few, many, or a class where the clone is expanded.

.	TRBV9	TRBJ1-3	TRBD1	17	CASRPGQGALAGNTIYF	TGTGCCAGCAGACCGGGACAGGGGGCATTAGCTGGAAACACCATATATTTT
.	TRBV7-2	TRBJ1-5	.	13	CASSSDSNQPQHF	TGTGCCAGCAGCTCGGATAGCAATCAGCCCCAGCATTTT
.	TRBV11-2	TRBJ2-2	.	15	CASSLGGDGTGELFF	TGTGCCAGCAGCTTAGGAGGGGACGGAACCGGGGAGCTGTTTTTT
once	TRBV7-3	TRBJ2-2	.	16	CASSLLPSGNTGELFF	TGTGCCAGCAGCTTACTCCCGAGTGGGAACACCGGGGAGCTGTTTTTT
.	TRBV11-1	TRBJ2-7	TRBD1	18	CASSLVPPDRVSTYEQYF	TGTGCCAGCAGCTTAGTACCCCCCGACAGGGTAAGTACCTACGAGCAGTACTTC
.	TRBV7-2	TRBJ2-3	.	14	CASSGGGGADTQYF	TGTGCCAGCAGCGGCGGGGGCGGAGCAGATACGCAGTATTTT
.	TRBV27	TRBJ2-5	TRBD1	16	CASSPGQGPYQETQYF	TGTGCCAGCAGTCCCGGACAGGGCCCCTATCAAGAGACCCAGTACTTC
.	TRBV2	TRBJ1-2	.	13	CASRTTTINGYTF	TGTGCCAGCAGGACAACTACTATCAATGGCTACACCTTC
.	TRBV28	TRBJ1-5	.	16	CASSLQQGRRNQPQHF	TGTGCCAGCAGTTTACAACAGGGAAGGCGCAATCAGCCCCAGCATTTT
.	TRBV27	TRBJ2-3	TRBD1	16	CASMGTPGTAADTQYF	TGTGCCAGCATGGGGACCCCCGGGACAGCAGCAGATACGCAGTATTTT
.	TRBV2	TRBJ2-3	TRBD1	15	CASRTDRGGTDTQYF	TGTGCCAGCAGGACGGACAGGGGTGGGACAGATACGCAGTATTTT
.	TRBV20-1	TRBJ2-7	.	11	CSARRPPEQYF	TGCAGTGCTAGACGCCCCCCCGAGCAGTACTTC
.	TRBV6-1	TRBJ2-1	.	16	CASSEAGTYSYNEQFF	TGTGCCAGCAGTGAGGCCGGGACTTACTCCTACAATGAGCAGTTCTTC
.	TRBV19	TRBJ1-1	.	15	CASSSRAGIDGEAFF	TGTGCCAGTAGTTCGAGAGCCGGGATAGACGGTGAAGCTTTCTTT
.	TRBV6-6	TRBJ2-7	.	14	CASSYRAGGDEQYF	TGTGCCAGCAGTTACCGCGCAGGGGGGGACGAGCAGTACTTC
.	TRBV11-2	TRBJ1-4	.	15	CASSPRGQFNEKLFF	TGTGCCAGCAGCCCGAGGGGCCAGTTTAATGAAAAACTGTTTTTT
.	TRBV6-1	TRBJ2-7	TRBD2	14	CASKGLAGAYEQYF	TGTGCCAGCAAAGGACTAGCGGGAGCCTACGAGCAGTACTTC